This is a list of T cell receptor beta chains from one sample in a study of T cells in Graves' hyperthyroidism and ophthalmopathy. In TCRdb, the multiplex PCR reads were re-called with MiXCR into one record per CDR3 protein. The table includes 550,000 to 700,000 distinct CDR3 sequences, just over 45% detected once. The sequenced sample consisted of peripheral blood or thyroid tissue (not recorded which). The source of these receptors is an adult woman with Graves' disease, either hyperthyroidism or ophthalmopathy (not recorded which). CDR3s include the opening cysteine and the closing phenylalanine or tryptophan. A D gene is named only where the DNA matches it firmly. Rows give clone size only sometimes, using once, few, many, or a class for an expanded clone.

TRBV29-1	TRBJ1-1	-	-	TGCAGCGCCCGTGGACACAACACTGAAGCTTTCTTT	CSARGHNTEAFF
TRBV7-8	TRBJ2-2	TRBD2	-	TGTGCCAGCAGCCAAGCTAGCGGGAACACCGGGGAGCTGCTTTTT	CASSQASGNTGELLF
TRBV7-8	TRBJ1-5	TRBD1	-	TGTGCCAGCAGCTTAGCGGGACAGGGGGCCCAGCATTTT	CASSLAGQGAQHF
TRBV7-2	TRBJ1-6	-	-	TGTGCCAGCAGCTTAGCGCGAGGAGTCAATTCACCCCTCCACTTT	CASSLARGVNSPLHF
TRBV5-6	TRBJ1-5	TRBD1	many	TGTGCCAGCAGCCGTACAGGGGATCACAGCAATCAGCCCCAGCATTTT	CASSRTGDHSNQPQHF
TRBV12-3/TRBV12-4	TRBJ1-2	-	few	TGTGCCAGCAGAACCGACGGACATGGCTACACCTTC	CASRTDGHGYTF
TRBV5-5	TRBJ2-5	TRBD2	-	TGTGCCAGCCGCCTGGGACTAGCTGGGCGGGAGACCCAGTACTTC	CASRLGLAGRETQYF
TRBV10-2	TRBJ2-7	-	few	TGCGCCAGCAGCGGGGACTTGAAGCAGTACTTC	CASSGDLKQYF
TRBV20-1	TRBJ1-3	-	-	TGCAGTGCTGGGAGGGTAGGGGCTGGAAACACCATATATTTT	CSAGRVGAGNTIYF
TRBV29-1	TRBJ2-2	-	once	TGCAGCGCCTCGCCCGCCGTAGAGCTGTTTTTT	CSASPAVELFF
TRBV29-1	TRBJ1-4	-	-	TGCAGCGTTGTGGGGGGGGGCGGATATAATGAAAAACTGTTTTTT	CSVVGGGGYNEKLFF
TRBV29-1	TRBJ1-3	TRBD1	-	TGCAGCGTCGTCATCACCGGGACAGGGGCTCCATATTTT	CSVVITGTGAPYF
TRBV25-1	TRBJ1-5	-	-	TGTGCCAGCAGGCAGGGACGGGCGAGCGGGAAGCCCCAGCATTTT	CASRQGRASGKPQHF
TRBV4-1	TRBJ2-7	TRBD2	many	TGCGCCAGCAGCCCGCTAGCGGGAGGTCCCTACGAGCAGTACTTC	CASSPLAGGPYEQYF
TRBV28	TRBJ2-7	TRBD2	-	TGTGCCAGCAGTCCCCTGCTGCTAGCGGGAGCCGAGCAGTACTTC	CASSPLLLAGAEQYF
TRBV4-1	TRBJ2-5	TRBD2	-	TGCGCCAGCAGCCAGACGAGCGGGAGCCAAGAGACCCAGTACTTC	CASSQTSGSQETQYF
TRBV20-1	TRBJ2-5	-	few	TGCAGTGCTACACAGGGTTGGGAGACCCAGTACTTC	CSATQGWETQYF
TRBV7-2	TRBJ1-4	-	-	TGTGCCAGCAGTACCGAGAAACGTAATGAAAAACTGTTTTTT	CASSTEKRNEKLFF
TRBV7-2	TRBJ1-3	TRBD1	few	TGTGCCAGCAGCCGGCCGGGACAGAGGAGCTCTGGAAACACCATATATTTT	CASSRPGQRSSGNTIYF
TRBV19	TRBJ1-1	TRBD1	many	TGTGCCAGTAGGCCCAGGGGGGGATCCACTGAAGCTTTCTTT	CASRPRGGSTEAFF
TRBV25-1	TRBJ1-4	-	few	TGTGCCAGCAGTCCCCAAACATCAGGAGAAAAACTGTTTTTT	CASSPQTSGEKLFF
TRBV5-1	TRBJ2-2	-	many	TGCGCCAGCAGCTTGTTACAGGGGAACACCGGGGAGCTGTTTTTT	CASSLLQGNTGELFF
TRBV11-2	TRBJ2-7	-	many	TGTGCCAGCAGCTTAGGAATAGGTCCCGCCTACGAGCAGTACTTC	CASSLGIGPAYEQYF
TRBV6-5	TRBJ2-5	TRBD1	-	TGTGCCAGCACCCGTCCCGGACAGGGTAAAGAGACCCAGTACTTC	CASTRPGQGKETQYF
TRBV7-9	TRBJ2-6	TRBD2	-	TGTGCCAGCACTCCCGCCAGGGGACTAGCTGGGGCCAACGTCCTGACTTTC	CASTPARGLAGANVLTF
TRBV30	TRBJ1-1	-	once	TGTGCCTGCCTTGCAGGGGAAACTGAAGCTTTCTTT	CACLAGETEAFF
TRBV20-1	TRBJ2-7	TRBD1	-	TGCAGTGCTAGCCTCCACAGGGGACAGGTCTACGAGCAGTACTTC	CSASLHRGQVYEQYF
TRBV2	TRBJ2-2	-	-	TGTGCCAGCAGGATTCAAGGCCCCGGGGAGCTGTTTTTT	CASRIQGPGELFF
TRBV7-9	TRBJ1-6	-	-	TGTGCCAGCAGCTTAGTACCCCTCGGGAGTTCACCCCTCCACTTT	CASSLVPLGSSPLHF
TRBV19	TRBJ1-5	-	many	TGTGCCAGTACCTTAGGGGGGGTTCAGCCCCAGCATTTT	CASTLGGVQPQHF
TRBV10-2	TRBJ2-5	TRBD1	-	TGCGCCAGCAGTGATCCTCGGGACAGGGGTCGAGAGACCCAGTACTTC	CASSDPRDRGRETQYF
TRBV13	TRBJ2-6	TRBD1	-	TGTGCCAGCAGTCCTCCGGTTGGGACAGGGGGCTTAGGGGACACCGTCCTGACTTTC	CASSPPVGTGGLGDTVLTF
TRBV7-9	TRBJ1-2	-	-	TGTGCCAGCCGGGCAGATTGGGGGGGGGGCAGGAACTATGGCTACACCTTC	CASRADWGGGRNYGYTF
TRBV25-1	TRBJ2-7	-	-	TGTGCCAGCAGTGACCGTGCGGGGAGCGGATCGAGCTCCTACGAGCAGTACTTC	CASSDRAGSGSSSYEQYF
TRBV29-1	TRBJ2-2	-	-	TGCAGCGGATCGACGGCCTCGAACACCGGGGAGCTGTTTTTT	CSGSTASNTGELFF
TRBV20-1	TRBJ2-7	-	-	TGCAGTGCTAGGTTAGCGGCGGGGTACGAGCAGTACTTC	CSARLAAGYEQYF
TRBV10-3	TRBJ1-5	-	few	TGTGCCATCAGTGAGTCGAGAGGGGGCAATCAGCCCCAGCATTTT	CAISESRGGNQPQHF
TRBV7-2	TRBJ1-2	-	few	TGTGCCAGCAGCTTTGAACAGGGTCTCCGCTATGGCTACACCTTC	CASSFEQGLRYGYTF
TRBV29-1	TRBJ1-1	TRBD1	many	TGCAGCGTTGATGAGACAGGGGACACTGAAGCTTTCTTT	CSVDETGDTEAFF
TRBV5-1	TRBJ2-5	-	many	TGCGCCAGCAGCTTCGGACAGGAGGGGACCCAGTACTTC	CASSFGQEGTQYF
TRBV29-1	TRBJ2-2	-	-	TGCAGCGTCCAGATAGGGGAAGCCGGGGAGCTGTTTTTT	CSVQIGEAGELFF
TRBV7-9	TRBJ2-2	-	many	TGTGCCAGCAGCCCTAAATTCGACAGTACGAACACCGGGGAGCTGTTTTTT	CASSPKFDSTNTGELFF
TRBV12-3/TRBV12-4	TRBJ1-2	-	many	TGTGCCAGCAGTCCGATGCGTGAGGGAGGTGATGGCTACACCTTC	CASSPMREGGDGYTF
TRBV28	TRBJ1-4	-	few	TGTGCCAGCAGGTCCCAATTTAGGGCTGGGGGTGAAAAACTGTTTTTT	CASRSQFRAGGEKLFF
TRBV29-1	TRBJ1-1	TRBD1	-	TGCAGCGTTGATAGGGGGCGGGGGACTGAAGCTTTCTTT	CSVDRGRGTEAFF
TRBV7-2	TRBJ2-2	TRBD2	-	TGTGCCAGCAGCTCTCGGGAGCGGGGCACCGGGGAGCTGTTTTTT	CASSSRERGTGELFF
TRBV7-8	TRBJ2-5	-	many	TGTGCCAGCAGGCCAGGGACCCCAGGGGAGACCCAGTACTTC	CASRPGTPGETQYF
TRBV9	TRBJ1-4	-	-	TGTGCCAGCAGCGGATCCCGGGACGGGCGTAATGAAAAACTGTTTTTT	CASSGSRDGRNEKLFF
TRBV7-9	TRBJ2-5	TRBD1	-	TGTGCCAGCAGCTTACCCCGGGAGACAGGGGGACAGACCCAGTACTTC	CASSLPRETGGQTQYF